This T cell receptor beta chain emerged from a study of T cell changes during pregnancy in multiple sclerosis. Libraries were prepared by immunoSEQ multiplex PCR; TCRdb keeps only in-frame clonotypes and omits some of them. The repertoire consists of 40,000 to 55,000 clones, with 90% occurring once and the leading ten covering approximately 0.7%. CDR1 and CDR2 (germline): SGHTA, FQGNSA. With 3 bases clipped from V and 6 bases from J, the junction kept 6 bases outside the gene matches. The CDR3 covers 14 residues. The origin of this receptor is a female donor with multiple sclerosis, enrolled in a pregnancy study. This chain uses TRBV7-2 with TRBJ2-5, with TRBD2 matching 8 bases. This specimen consisted of CD4+ T cells from peripheral blood mononuclear cells, obtained before pregnancy. The DNA of the CDR3 is TGTGCCAGCAGCTTCGGGGGGGCCGTGAAGACCCAGTACTTC. This gives the protein CASSFGGAVKTQYF.